The sequence of this T cell receptor (beta chain) was determined in a study of glioma-infiltrating T cells. General study results and limits: Tissue and blood shared very few CDR3 sequences. Above-expected tissue-blood divergence occurred in all gliomas, most in low-grade ones.

Using RNA template, CDR3s of TCR alpha and beta were amplified with iRepertoire arm-PCR. TCRdb reanalysed the multiplex PCR reads using MiXCR and keeps one entry per CDR3 protein. This sample has 45,000 or so distinct CDR3 sequences; about a fifth occur once, and the top ten carry around 6.3%. In germline, CDR1 is SGDLS, CDR2 YYNGEE. Trimming cost V 0 bases and J 0 bases; bases outside gene matches: 1. CDR3 length: 15 amino acids. The table lists this clonotype with many counts. Antigen specificity is unknown. This chain joins TRBV9 and TRBJ2-3; 7 nucleotides line up with TRBD1. This clonotype was sampled from a human donor with low-grade glioma or glioblastoma, undergoing nonglioma brain surgery, or in good health (not recorded which). Sequencing used glioma tissue, nonneoplastic brain tissue, or PBMCs (not recorded which). In nucleotides, the CDR3 is TGTGCCAGCAGCGTAGTGGGACAGAGCACAGATACGCAGTATTTT. This encodes CASSVVGQSTDTQYF.